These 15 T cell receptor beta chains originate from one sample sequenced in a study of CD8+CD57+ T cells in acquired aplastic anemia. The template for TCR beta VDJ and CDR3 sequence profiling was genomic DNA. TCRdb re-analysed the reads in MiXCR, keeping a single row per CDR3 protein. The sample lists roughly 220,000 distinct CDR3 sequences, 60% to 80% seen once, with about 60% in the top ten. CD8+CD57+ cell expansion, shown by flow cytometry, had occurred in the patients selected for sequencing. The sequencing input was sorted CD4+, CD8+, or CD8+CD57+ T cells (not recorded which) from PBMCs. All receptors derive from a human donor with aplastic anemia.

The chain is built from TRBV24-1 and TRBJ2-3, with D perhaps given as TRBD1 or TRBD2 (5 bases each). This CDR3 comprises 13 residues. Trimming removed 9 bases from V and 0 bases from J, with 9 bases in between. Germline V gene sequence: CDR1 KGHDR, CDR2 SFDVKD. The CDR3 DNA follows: TGTGCCACCCGGGACCCAAGCACAGATACGCAGTATTTT. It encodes CATRDPSTDTQYF.

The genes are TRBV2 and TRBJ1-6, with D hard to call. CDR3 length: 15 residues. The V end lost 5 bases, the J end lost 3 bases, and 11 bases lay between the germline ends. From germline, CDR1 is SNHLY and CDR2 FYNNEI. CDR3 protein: CASSIRTIYNSPLHF. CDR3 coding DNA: TGTGCCAGCAGTATTAGGACGATCTATAATTCACCCCTCCACTTT.

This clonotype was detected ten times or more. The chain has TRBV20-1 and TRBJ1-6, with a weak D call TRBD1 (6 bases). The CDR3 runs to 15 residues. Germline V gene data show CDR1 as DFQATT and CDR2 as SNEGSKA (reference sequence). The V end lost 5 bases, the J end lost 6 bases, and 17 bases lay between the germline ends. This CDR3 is CSALRVDRLNSPLHF. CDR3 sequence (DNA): TGCAGTGCTCTCCGAGTCGACAGGCTTAATTCACCCCTCCACTTT.

CDR3 nucleotide sequence: TGTGCCAGCAGCTTAGTGCCGGCCAGTCAGCAGTACTTC. Its protein is CASSLVPASQQYF. V is TRBV7-2 and J is TRBJ2-7; D is undetermined. The CDR3 sequence is 13 residues long. CDR1 is SGHTA, CDR2 FQGNSA, per germline. V dropped 1 base and J dropped 8 bases, with 12 bases sitting between them.

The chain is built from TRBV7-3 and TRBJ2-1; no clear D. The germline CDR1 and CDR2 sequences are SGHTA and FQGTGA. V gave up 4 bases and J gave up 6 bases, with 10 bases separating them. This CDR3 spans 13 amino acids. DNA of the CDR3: TGTGCCAGCAGCTCCGGACGAGGCAATGAGCAGTTCTTC. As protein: CASSSGRGNEQFF. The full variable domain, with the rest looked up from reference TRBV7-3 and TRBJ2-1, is GAGVSQTPSNKVTEKGKYVELRCDPISGHTALYWYRQSLGQGPEFLIYFQGTGAADDSGLPNDRFFAVRPEGSVSTLKIQRTERGDSAVYLCASSSGRGNEQFFGPGTRLTVL.

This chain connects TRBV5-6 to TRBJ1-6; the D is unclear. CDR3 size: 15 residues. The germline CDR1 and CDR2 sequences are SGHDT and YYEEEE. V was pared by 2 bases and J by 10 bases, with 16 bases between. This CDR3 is CASSLTPYGVSPLHF. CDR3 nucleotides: TGTGCCAGCAGCTTAACTCCCTACGGGGTGTCACCCCTCCACTTT.

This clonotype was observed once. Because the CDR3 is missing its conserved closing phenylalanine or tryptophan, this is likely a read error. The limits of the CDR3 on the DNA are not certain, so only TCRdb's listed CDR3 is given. Here the CDR3 reads CASSLEYS. The V gene is TRBV5-1, the J gene TRBJ2-1. The CDR3 is made up of 8 amino acids, end residues included. CDR1 is SGHRS, CDR2 YFSETQ, per germline.

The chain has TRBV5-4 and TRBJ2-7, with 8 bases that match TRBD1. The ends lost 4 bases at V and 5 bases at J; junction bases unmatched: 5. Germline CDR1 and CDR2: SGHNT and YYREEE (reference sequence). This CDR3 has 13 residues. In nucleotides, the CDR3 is TGTGCCAGCAGCCCACAGGGGGGCCACGAGCAGTACTTC. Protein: CASSPQGGHEQYF.

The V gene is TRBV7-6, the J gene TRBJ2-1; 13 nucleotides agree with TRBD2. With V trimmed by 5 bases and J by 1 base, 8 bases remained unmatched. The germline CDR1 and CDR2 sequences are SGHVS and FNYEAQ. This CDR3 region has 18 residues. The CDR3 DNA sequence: TGTGCCAGCAGCGCAGGACTAGCGGGAGAACGGTCCTACAATGAGCAGTTCTTC. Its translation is CASSAGLAGERSYNEQFF.

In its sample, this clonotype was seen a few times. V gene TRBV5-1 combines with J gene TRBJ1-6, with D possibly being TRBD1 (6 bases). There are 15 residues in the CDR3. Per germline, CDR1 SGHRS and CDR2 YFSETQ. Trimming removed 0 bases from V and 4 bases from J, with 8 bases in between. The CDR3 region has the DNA TGCGCCAGCAGCTTGGAAGGGGGATATAATTCACCCCTCCACTTT. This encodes CASSLEGGYNSPLHF.

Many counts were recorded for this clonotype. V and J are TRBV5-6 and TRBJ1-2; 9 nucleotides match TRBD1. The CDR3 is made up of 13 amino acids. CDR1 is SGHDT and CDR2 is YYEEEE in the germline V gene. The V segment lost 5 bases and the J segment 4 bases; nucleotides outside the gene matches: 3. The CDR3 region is CASRYRGPYGYTF. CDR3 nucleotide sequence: TGTGCCAGCAGATACAGGGGGCCCTATGGCTACACCTTC.

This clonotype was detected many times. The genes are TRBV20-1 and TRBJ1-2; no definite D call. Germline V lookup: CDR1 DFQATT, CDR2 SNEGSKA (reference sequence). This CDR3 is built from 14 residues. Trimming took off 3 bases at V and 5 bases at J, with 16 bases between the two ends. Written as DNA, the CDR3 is TGCAGTGCTAGGGGAAACCAGGATTTTTATGGCTACACCTTC. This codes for CSARGNQDFYGYTF.

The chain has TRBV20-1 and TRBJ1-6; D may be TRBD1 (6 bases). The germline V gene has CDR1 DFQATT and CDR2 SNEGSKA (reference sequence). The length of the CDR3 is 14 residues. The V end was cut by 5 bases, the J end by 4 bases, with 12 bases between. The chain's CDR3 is CSAPTQGYNSPLHF. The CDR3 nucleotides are TGCAGTGCTCCAACCCAGGGGTATAATTCACCCCTCCACTTT.

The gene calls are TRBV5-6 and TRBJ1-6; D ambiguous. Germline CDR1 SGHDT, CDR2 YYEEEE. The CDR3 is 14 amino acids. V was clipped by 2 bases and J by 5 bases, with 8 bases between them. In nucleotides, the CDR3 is TGTGCCAGCAGCTTTGGTCCGGATAATTCACCCCTCCACTTT. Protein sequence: CASSFGPDNSPLHF.

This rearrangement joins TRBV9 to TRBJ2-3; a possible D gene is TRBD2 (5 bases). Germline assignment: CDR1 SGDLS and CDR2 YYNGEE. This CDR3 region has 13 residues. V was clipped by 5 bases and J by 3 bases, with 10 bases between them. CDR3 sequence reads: CASRGEGTDTQYF. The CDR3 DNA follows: TGTGCCAGCAGAGGAGAGGGAACAGATACGCAGTATTTT.